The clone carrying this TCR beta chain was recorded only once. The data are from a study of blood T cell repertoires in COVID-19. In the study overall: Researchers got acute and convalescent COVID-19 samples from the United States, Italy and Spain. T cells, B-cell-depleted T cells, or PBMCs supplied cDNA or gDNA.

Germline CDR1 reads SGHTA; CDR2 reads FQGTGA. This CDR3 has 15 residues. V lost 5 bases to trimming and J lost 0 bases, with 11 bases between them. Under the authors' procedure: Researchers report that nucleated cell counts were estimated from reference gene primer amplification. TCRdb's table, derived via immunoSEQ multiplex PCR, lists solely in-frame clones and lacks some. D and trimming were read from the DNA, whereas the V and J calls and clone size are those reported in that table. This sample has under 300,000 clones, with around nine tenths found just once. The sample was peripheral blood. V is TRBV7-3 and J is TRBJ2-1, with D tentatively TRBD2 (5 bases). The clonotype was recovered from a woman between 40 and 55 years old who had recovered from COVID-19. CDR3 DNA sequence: TGTGCCAGCAGCCGCGGGCAAAGCTCCTACAATGAGCAGTTCTTC. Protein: CASSRGQSSYNEQFF.